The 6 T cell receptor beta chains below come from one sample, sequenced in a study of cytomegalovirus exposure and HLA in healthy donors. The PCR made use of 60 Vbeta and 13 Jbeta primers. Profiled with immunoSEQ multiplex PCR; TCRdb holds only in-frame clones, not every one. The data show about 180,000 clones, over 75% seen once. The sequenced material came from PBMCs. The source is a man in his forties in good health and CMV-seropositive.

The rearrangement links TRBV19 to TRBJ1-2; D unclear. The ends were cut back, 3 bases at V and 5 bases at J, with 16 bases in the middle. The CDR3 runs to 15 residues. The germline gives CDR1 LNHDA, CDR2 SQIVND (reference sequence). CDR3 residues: CASSMGLRSGYGYTF. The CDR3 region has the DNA TGTGCCAGTAGTATGGGCCTGAGGTCGGGGTATGGCTACACCTTC.

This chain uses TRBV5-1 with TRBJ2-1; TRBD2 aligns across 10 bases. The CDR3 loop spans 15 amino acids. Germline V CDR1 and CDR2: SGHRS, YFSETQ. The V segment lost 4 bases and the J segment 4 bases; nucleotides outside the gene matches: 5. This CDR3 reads CASSTGTSEYNEQFF. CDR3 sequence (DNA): TGCGCCAGCAGCACCGGGACTAGCGAGTACAATGAGCAGTTCTTC.

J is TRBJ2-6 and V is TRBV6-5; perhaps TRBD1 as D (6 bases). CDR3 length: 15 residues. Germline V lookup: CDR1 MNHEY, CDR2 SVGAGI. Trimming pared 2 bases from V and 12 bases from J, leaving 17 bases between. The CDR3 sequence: CASSYTQGSLVVLTF. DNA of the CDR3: TGTGCCAGCAGTTACACACAGGGCTCTTTAGTCGTCCTGACTTTC.

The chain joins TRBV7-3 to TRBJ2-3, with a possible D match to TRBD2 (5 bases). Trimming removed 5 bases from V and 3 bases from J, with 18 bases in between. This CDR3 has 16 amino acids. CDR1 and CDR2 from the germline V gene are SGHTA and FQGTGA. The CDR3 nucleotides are TGTGCCAGCAGCCCAACTGGGCTAGCAGATACAGATACGCAGTATTTT. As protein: CASSPTGLADTDTQYF.

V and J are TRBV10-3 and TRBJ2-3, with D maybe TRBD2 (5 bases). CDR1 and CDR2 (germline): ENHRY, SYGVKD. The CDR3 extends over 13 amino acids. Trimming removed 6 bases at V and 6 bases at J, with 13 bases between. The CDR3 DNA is TGTGCCATCAGACGCGAGGGCCCCGATACGCAGTATTTT. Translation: CAIRREGPDTQYF.

CDR3 amino acids: CASRPTSGSLETQYF. Here the CDR3 DNA reads TGTGCCAGCAGGCCGACTAGCGGGAGCCTTGAGACCCAGTACTTC. The chain is built from TRBV5-8 and TRBJ2-5; 12 bases map to TRBD2. The CDR3 is 15 amino acids. Unmatched junction bases numbered 7, after V lost 5 bases and J lost 5 bases. Germline V gene data show CDR1 as SGHTS and CDR2 as YDEGEE.